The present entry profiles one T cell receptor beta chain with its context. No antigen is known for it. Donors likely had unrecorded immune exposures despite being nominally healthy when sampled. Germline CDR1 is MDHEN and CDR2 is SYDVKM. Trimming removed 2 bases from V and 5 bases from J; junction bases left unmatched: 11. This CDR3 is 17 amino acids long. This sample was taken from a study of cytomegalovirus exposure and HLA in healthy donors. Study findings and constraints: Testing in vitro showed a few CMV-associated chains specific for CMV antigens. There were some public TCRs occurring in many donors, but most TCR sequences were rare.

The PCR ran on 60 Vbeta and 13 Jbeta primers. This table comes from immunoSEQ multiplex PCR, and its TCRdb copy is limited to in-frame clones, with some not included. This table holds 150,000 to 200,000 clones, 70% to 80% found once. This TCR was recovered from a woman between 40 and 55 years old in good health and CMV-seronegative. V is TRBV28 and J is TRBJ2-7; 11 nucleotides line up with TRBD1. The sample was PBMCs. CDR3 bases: TGTGCCAGCAGTTTAGGAGGGGCGGGACAGGGGGTCGACGAGCAGTACTTC. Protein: CASSLGGAGQGVDEQYF.